This TCR beta chain stems from a study of cytomegalovirus exposure and HLA in healthy donors. Notes on this clone: The target antigen is unknown.

V was shortened by 4 bases and J by 5 bases, with 10 bases between the two germline ends. The CDR3 is 13 amino acids. Looked up from germline, CDR1 is SGHTA and CDR2 is FQGNSA. Study-wide results and caveats: Several top significant clusters appeared, in a later analysis, to be linked to common viral pathogens. A later analysis, which compared TCR beta chains of equal frequency, found the HLA-associated ones more clonally expanded.

The study ran its PCR with 60 Vbeta and 13 Jbeta primers. Clones were sequenced by immunoSEQ multiplex PCR, and TCRdb holds only the in-frame ones, with some missing. The table records about 160,000 clones, around 80% of them present only once. The sample taken for sequencing was PBMCs. This clonotype was sampled from a man younger than 30 in good health and CMV-seropositive. The chain combines TRBV7-2 with TRBJ2-3, with D possibly being TRBD1 (6 bases). The CDR3 DNA sequence: TGTGCCAGCAGCTCGGGACATATAGATACGCAGTATTTT. This codes for CASSSGHIDTQYF. The whole variable domain, remainder taken from reference TRBV7-2 and TRBJ2-3, is GAGVSQSPSNKVTEKGKDVELRCDPISGHTALYWYRQSLGQGLEFLIYFQGNSAPDKSGLPSDRFSAERTGGSVSTLTIQRTQQEDSAVYLCASSSGHIDTQYFGPGTRLTVL.